This TCR beta chain was sequenced during a study of blood T cell repertoires in COVID-19. Looking at the study overall: The United States, Italy and Spain were the sources of the acute and convalescent COVID-19 samples. In each case, the material was cDNA or gDNA derived from T cells, B-cell-depleted T cells, or PBMCs.

Original data processing: Researchers report that nucleated cell counts were estimated from reference gene primer amplification. Profiling relied on immunoSEQ multiplex PCR, and the TCRdb table lists in-frame clones only, not all of them. The V and J calls and the clone size are those of that table, but D and trimming were determined from the DNA. The sample consists of some 150,000 clones, about 86% of them appearing once. V was cut by 10 bases and J by 3 bases, with 13 bases left in between. This CDR3 is 12 amino acids long. Germline lookup yields CDR1 MNHEY and CDR2 SVGAGI. The material sequenced was peripheral blood. The sequence was obtained from a man aged 18 to 30 with active or convalescent COVID-19. The chain couples TRBV6-5 to TRBJ2-7; weak D call: TRBD1 (6 bases). The CDR3 coding sequence is TGTGCCATCACAGGGACCGTCTACGAGCAGTACTTC. This translates into CAITGTVYEQYF.